The T cell receptor (beta chain) under discussion was sequenced for a study of T cell responses to AZD1222 COVID-19 vaccine. Points from the study as a whole: White British ancestry dominated among donors, who included more females, and clonal diversity was possibly underestimated.

Per the germline V gene, CDR1 is LGHDT and CDR2 is YNNKEL (reference sequence). Trimming pared 5 bases from V and 10 bases from J, leaving 27 bases between. This CDR3 spans 18 amino acids. As to this clone: Its antigen remains unknown.

Profiling relied on immunoSEQ multiplex PCR, and the TCRdb table lists in-frame clones only, not all of them. The sample lists about 53,000 clones; roughly 83% were seen once. V is TRBV3-1 (or the pseudogene TRBV3-2) and J is TRBJ2-6; D gene unclear. Here the sequenced sample was peripheral blood, taken on day 0 of AZD1222 vaccination. The receptor comes from an adult in good health. CDR3 DNA sequence: TGTGCCAGCAGCATCGAGACCACCCTTCACAAAGTCGGGAACGTCCTGACTTTC. It encodes CASSIETTLHKVGNVLTF.